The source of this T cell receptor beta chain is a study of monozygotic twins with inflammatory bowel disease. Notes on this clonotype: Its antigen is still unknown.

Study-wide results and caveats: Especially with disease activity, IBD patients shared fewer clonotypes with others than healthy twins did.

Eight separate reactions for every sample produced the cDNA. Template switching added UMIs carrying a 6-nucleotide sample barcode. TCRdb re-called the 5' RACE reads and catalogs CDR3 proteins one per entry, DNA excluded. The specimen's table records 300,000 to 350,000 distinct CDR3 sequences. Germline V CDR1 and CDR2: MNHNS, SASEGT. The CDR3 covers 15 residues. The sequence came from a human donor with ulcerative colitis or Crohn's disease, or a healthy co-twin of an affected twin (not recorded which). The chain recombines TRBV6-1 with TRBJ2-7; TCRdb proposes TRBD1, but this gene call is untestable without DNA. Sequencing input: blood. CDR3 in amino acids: CASKREAGGGYEQYF.